The text below deals with one TCR beta chain. This CDR3 spans 15 amino acids. V shed 4 bases and J 5 bases; nucleotides not matched to a gene: 3. CDR1 SNHLY and CDR2 FYNNEI come from the germline V gene. This entry is derived from a study of T-cell memory formation after mild COVID-19. Using its own MiXCR run on the 5' RACE reads, TCRdb lists one record per CDR3 protein. The repertoire holds 410,000 or so distinct CDR3 sequences, about a quarter seen once, with around 13% in the top ten. The sequencing input was PBMCs or a T cell subset sorted from them (not recorded which). This chain joins TRBV2 and TRBJ2-2, with TRBD2 matching 11 bases. This receptor was taken from an adult woman who had mild COVID-19 (a few samples of this study predate the infection). Cell type and time point are not known. In DNA, the CDR3 is TGTGCCAGCAGTGGACTAGCGGGAAAAACCGGGGAGCTGTTTTTT. This translates into CASSGLAGKTGELFF.